This entry concerns a single T cell receptor beta chain. The antigen is not known. The sample comes from a study of cytomegalovirus exposure and HLA in healthy donors. Turning to the study itself: Unique TCRs numbering 75 million to 95 million, obtained from HLA-typed donors, made up an early data release.

V lost 0 bases to trimming and J lost 9 bases; unmatched junction nucleotides: 7. The CDR3 has 16 residues. The germline V gene has CDR1 SGHNT and CDR2 YYREEE (reference sequence). Overall study findings and caveats: Previously analyzed data showed that most TCR beta V segments were productive at a frequency of about 87% or about 30%. Among TCR sequences, most were rare, though some public TCRs appeared in many donors.

Researchers ran the PCR with 60 Vbeta and 13 Jbeta primers. The protocol was immunoSEQ multiplex PCR, while the TCRdb copy is restricted to in-frame clones and leaves out a portion. The sample totals approximately 61,000 clones; its top ten clones hold less than 2.5%. The rearrangement uses TRBV5-4 and TRBJ2-1; 12 bases are a match to TRBD2. This clonotype originated in a woman younger than 35 in good health and CMV-seronegative. Sequencing was done on a sample of PBMCs. CDR3 amino acids: CASSLGLAGGMGEQFF. DNA for the CDR3: TGTGCCAGCAGCTTGGGGCTAGCGGGAGGGATGGGTGAGCAGTTCTTC.